Listed here are 14 T cell receptor beta chains from one sample, sequenced in a study of OX40 agonist ivuxolimab in advanced cancers. Assay: immunoSEQ multiplex PCR; the TCRdb copy retains only in-frame clones and omits some. This sample has 15,000 to 20,000 clones, with 80% to 90% found just once. Sequences were derived from CD4+ or CD8+ T cells sorted from blood, sampled in a trial of the OX40 agonist ivuxolimab. The receptors derive from an adult with an advanced solid tumor such as melanoma, head and neck, liver or kidney cancer.

The chain employs TRBV27 and TRBJ1-6; TRBD1 is a possible D gene (6 bases). Trimming left V 7 bases short and J 5 bases short, with 9 bases between. CDR1 and CDR2 from the germline V gene are MNHEY and SMNVEV (reference sequence). The CDR3 is made up of 13 amino acids. The CDR3 spells CASKQGDNSPLHF. The CDR3 nucleotides read TGTGCCAGCAAACAGGGAGATAATTCACCCCTCCACTTT.

The rearrangement links TRBV7-8 to TRBJ2-2; TRBD1 might be the D (6 bases). The length of the CDR3 is 17 residues. V gave up 5 bases and J gave up 3 bases, with 19 bases separating them. Germline CDR1 is SGHVS and CDR2 is FQNEAQ. DNA of the CDR3: TGTGCCAGCAGCCCCCAGGGGAAAGGGGGAGACACCGGGGAGCTGTTTTTT. Translation: CASSPQGKGGDTGELFF.

About this clone itself: The germline gene is not matched at one end of the junction; a read error may be the cause. Within the sample, other DNA sequences also encode this same CDR3. CDR3 nucleotides: TGCGCCAGCAGCTTGGGTATGGGGACTGAAGCTTTTTTT. Protein product: CASSLGMGTEAFF. The chain has TRBV5-1 and TRBJ1-1; maybe TRBD1 (5 bases). Germline loops: CDR1 SGHRS, CDR2 YFSETQ. The CDR3 has 13 amino acids.

The V gene is TRBV5-1, the J gene TRBJ2-1; D remains ambiguous. V lost 5 bases to trimming and J lost 7 bases, with 7 bases between them. This CDR3 is 11 amino acids long. The germline CDR1 and CDR2 sequences are SGHRS and YFSETQ. The CDR3 sequence is CASRVSNEQFF. CDR3 bases: TGCGCCAGCAGGGTTTCGAATGAGCAGTTCTTC.

A note on this clone: In the same sample, other DNA sequences code for this CDR3. V gene TRBV27 combines with J gene TRBJ1-5; no firm D call. In germline, CDR1 is MNHEY, CDR2 SMNVEV (reference sequence). With 0 bases removed from V and 3 bases from J, the gap between germline ends came to 6 bases. This CDR3 comprises 14 residues. This CDR3 is CASSLSSFNQPQHF. The CDR3, as DNA: TGTGCCAGCAGTTTATCTAGTTTCAATCAGCCCCAGCATTTT.

CDR3 amino acids: CASRDRAQPQHF. CDR3 nucleotides: TGTGCCAGCAGAGACAGGGCTCAGCCCCAGCATTTT. V gene TRBV2 combines with J gene TRBJ1-5, with 7 bases aligning to TRBD1. The length of the CDR3 is 12 residues. With V trimmed by 6 bases and J by 6 bases, 2 bases remained unmatched. Germline-derived CDR1 and CDR2 are SNHLY and FYNNEI. Looking up the rest from reference TRBV2 and TRBJ1-5 gives the full variable domain: EPEVTQTPSHQVTQMGQEVILRCVPISNHLYFYWYRQILGQKVEFLVSFYNNEISEKSEIFDDQFSVERPDGSNFTLKIRSTKLEDSAMYFCASRDRAQPQHFGDGTRLSIL.

The rearrangement uses TRBV5-5 and TRBJ1-1, with 8 bases fitting TRBD1. The CDR3 contains 15 residues. Per germline, CDR1 SGHKS and CDR2 YYEKEE (reference sequence). After removal of 0 bases from V and 7 bases from J, the junction contained 8 bases not matched to a gene. The CDR3 loop reads CASSLVGQGRSEAFF. The CDR3 DNA sequence: TGTGCCAGCAGCTTGGTAGGACAGGGTAGGAGTGAAGCTTTCTTT.

This chain uses TRBV13 with TRBJ2-2; unclear D gene. Germline CDR1 and CDR2: PRHDT and FYEKMQ (reference sequence). This CDR3 is built from 15 residues. The V end lost 5 bases, the J end lost 5 bases, and 15 bases lay between the germline ends. CDR3 residues: CASSPGPLLTGELFF. CDR3 DNA: TGTGCCAGCAGCCCCGGACCTTTACTAACCGGGGAGCTGTTTTTT.

This chain uses TRBV7-9 with TRBJ1-1; D gene uncertain. The V end lost 2 bases, the J end lost 6 bases, and 7 bases lay between the germline ends. Germline values: CDR1 SEHNR, CDR2 FQNEAQ (reference sequence). The CDR3 spans 12 residues. CDR3 in amino acids: CASSLYGAEAFF. The CDR3 bases are TGTGCCAGCAGCTTATACGGGGCTGAAGCTTTCTTT.

This rearrangement joins TRBV29-1 to TRBJ2-1, with D possibly TRBD1 on 6 matching bases. V was pared by 0 bases and J by 3 bases, with 18 bases between. The V gene's germline CDR1 is SQVTM and CDR2 ANQGSEA. CDR3 length: 17 residues. Here the CDR3 DNA reads TGCAGCGTTGAAGACGGGTCAGCCAGGGGTAACTACAATGAGCAGTTCTTC. It translates to CSVEDGSARGNYNEQFF.

This chain connects TRBV9 to TRBJ2-6, with unresolved D. The CDR3 contains 15 residues. Germline CDR1 is SGDLS and CDR2 is YYNGEE. The V end lost 0 bases, the J end lost 3 bases, and 7 bases lay between the germline ends. The DNA for the CDR3 is TGTGCCAGCAGCGTAGGTGGCTTTGGGGCCAACGTCCTGACTTTC. This encodes CASSVGGFGANVLTF.

Written as DNA, the CDR3 is TGTGCCAGCAGTTCTAGCGGGGGGGATACGCAGTATTTT. This codes for CASSSSGGDTQYF. The gene calls are TRBV27 and TRBJ2-3, with 11 bases that match TRBD2. CDR1 and CDR2 (germline): MNHEY, SMNVEV (reference sequence). The CDR3 runs 13 residues. Trimming took 4 bases from V and 6 from J; bases not matched to a gene: 0.

The rearrangement links TRBV6-4 to TRBJ2-2; perhaps TRBD2 as D (7 bases). The CDR3 sequence is 13 residues long. Trimming removed 5 bases at V and 6 bases at J, with 10 bases between. CDR1 and CDR2 from the germline V gene are MRHNA and SNTAGT. CDR3 protein: CASSPGGAGELFF. The CDR3 coding sequence is TGTGCCAGCAGTCCGGGGGGCGCCGGGGAGCTGTTTTTT.

The V and J genes are TRBV28 and TRBJ1-2, with unresolved D. This CDR3 region has 15 residues. CDR1 is MDHEN and CDR2 is SYDVKM in the germline V gene. V was cut by 5 bases and J by 4 bases, with 17 bases left in between. CDR3 loop: CASSPRAETGYGYTF. The DNA for the CDR3 is TGTGCCAGCAGTCCTCGGGCCGAGACTGGCTATGGCTACACCTTC.